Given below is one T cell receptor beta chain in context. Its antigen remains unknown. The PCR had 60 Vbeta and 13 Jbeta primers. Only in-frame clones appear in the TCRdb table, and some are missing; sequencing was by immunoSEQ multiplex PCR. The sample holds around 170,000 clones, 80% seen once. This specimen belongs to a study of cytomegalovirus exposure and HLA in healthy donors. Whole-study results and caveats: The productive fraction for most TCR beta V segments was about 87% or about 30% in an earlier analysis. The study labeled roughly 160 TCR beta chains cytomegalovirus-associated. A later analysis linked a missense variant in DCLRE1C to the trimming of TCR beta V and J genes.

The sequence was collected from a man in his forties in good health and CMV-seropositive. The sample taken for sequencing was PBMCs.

CDR3 protein: CASSLNSGGSYEQYF. The CDR3 bases are TGTGCCAGCAGTTTGAATAGCGGGGGAAGCTACGAGCAGTACTTC. The chain links TRBV6-6 to TRBJ2-5; 9 bases map to TRBD2. TRBJ2-7 matches the DNA end more closely, so the J call is doubtful. The germline gives CDR1 MNHNY, CDR2 SVGAGI (reference sequence). This CDR3 spans 15 amino acids.